The 8 T cell receptor beta chains below all came from one sample that was sequenced in a study of blood T cell repertoires in COVID-19. Produced via immunoSEQ multiplex PCR; TCRdb's table is partial and in-frame only. Of 75,000 to 100,000 clones listed, 81% were seen once; the top ten hold around 4.5%. The sequencing sample was made of peripheral blood. Receptors originate from a man aged 60 to 75 with acute or convalescent COVID-19.

The chain employs TRBV18 and TRBJ1-1; D possibly corresponds to TRBD1 (6 bases). Deletions cut 5 bases from V and 0 bases from J, with 19 bases between. The germline V gene encodes CDR1 KGHSH and CDR2 LQKENI. The length of the CDR3 is 17 residues. CDR3 in amino acids: CASSVQGMATLNTEAFF. CDR3 nucleotides: TGTGCCAGCTCAGTACAGGGAATGGCTACTTTGAACACTGAAGCTTTCTTT.

J is TRBJ1-2 and V is TRBV6-2 or TRBV6-3; possible D gene TRBD1, 6 bases. Trimming took off 5 bases at V and 2 bases at J, with 9 bases between the two ends. The germline V gene has CDR1 MNHEY and CDR2 SVGEGT. The CDR3 is 13 amino acids. The CDR3 loop is CASSTGQNYGYTF. The DNA for the CDR3 is TGTGCCAGCAGTACTGGACAGAACTATGGCTACACCTTC.

V and J are TRBV6-5 and TRBJ2-3; 10 nucleotides line up with TRBD1. The ends lost 9 bases at V and 4 bases at J; junction bases unmatched: 10. The germline CDR1 and CDR2 sequences are MNHEY and SVGAGI. The CDR3 length is 15 residues. The CDR3 DNA sequence: TGTGCCAGTCGGACGTCCGGGACAGGGGCAGATACGCAGTATTTT. Protein: CASRTSGTGADTQYF.

A note on this clone: This CDR3 is also generated by other DNA sequences in the sample. The CDR3 is CASSGGSSYEQYF. The CDR3 coding sequence is TGCGCCAGCAGTGGTGGGAGCTCCTACGAGCAGTACTTC. The chain recombines TRBV10-1 with TRBJ2-7, with D maybe TRBD2 (5 bases). The CDR3 totals 13 residues. V dropped 4 bases and J dropped 0 bases, with 7 bases sitting between them. Germline loops: CDR1 WNHNN, CDR2 SYGVQD (reference sequence).

The CDR3 loop is CASSFPGGGNTGELFF. The CDR3 region has the DNA TGTGCCAGCAGCTTCCCGGGGGGGGGCAACACCGGGGAGCTGTTTTTT. The chain employs TRBV11-2 and TRBJ2-2; 8 bases fit TRBD2. Trimming at V came to 3 bases and at J to 2 bases, leaving 5 bases not matched to a gene. Germline CDR1 and CDR2: SGHAT and FQNNGV. The CDR3 loop spans 16 amino acids. The whole variable domain, remainder taken from reference TRBV11-2 and TRBJ2-2, is EAGVAQSPRYKIIEKRQSVAFWCNPISGHATLYWYQQILGQGPKLLIQFQNNGVVDDSQLPKDRFSAERLKGVDSTLKIQPAKLEDSAVYLCASSFPGGGNTGELFFGEGSRLTVL.

The chain has TRBV19 and TRBJ2-7, with a weak D call TRBD1 (5 bases). The V end lost 3 bases, the J end lost 1 base, and 13 bases lay between the germline ends. Per germline, CDR1 LNHDA and CDR2 SQIVND (reference sequence). This CDR3 has 15 residues. CDR3 coding DNA: TGTGCCAGTAGTATTGAGCGAAGGGGATCCTACGAGCAGTACTTC. Its protein is CASSIERRGSYEQYF.

This chain uses TRBV6-4 with TRBJ1-1; maybe TRBD1 (6 bases). Germline V lookup: CDR1 MRHNA, CDR2 SNTAGT. The germline V and J ends were trimmed by 6 bases and 5 bases, with 19 bases remaining between them. The CDR3 has 15 amino acids. The CDR3 sequence: CASRATDSGSTEAFF. The CDR3 DNA reads as TGTGCCAGCAGAGCCACGGACAGCGGATCTACTGAAGCTTTCTTT.

This clone was counted only a few times. The chain carries TRBV11-3 and TRBJ1-1, with a weak D call TRBD1 (6 bases). The V and J ends lost 5 bases and 0 bases respectively, with 13 bases between them. This CDR3 is built from 15 residues. Germline V CDR1 and CDR2: SGHNT, YENEEA. The CDR3 loop reads CASSQQGPMNTEAFF. The CDR3 DNA follows: TGTGCCAGCAGCCAACAGGGACCCATGAACACTGAAGCTTTCTTT.